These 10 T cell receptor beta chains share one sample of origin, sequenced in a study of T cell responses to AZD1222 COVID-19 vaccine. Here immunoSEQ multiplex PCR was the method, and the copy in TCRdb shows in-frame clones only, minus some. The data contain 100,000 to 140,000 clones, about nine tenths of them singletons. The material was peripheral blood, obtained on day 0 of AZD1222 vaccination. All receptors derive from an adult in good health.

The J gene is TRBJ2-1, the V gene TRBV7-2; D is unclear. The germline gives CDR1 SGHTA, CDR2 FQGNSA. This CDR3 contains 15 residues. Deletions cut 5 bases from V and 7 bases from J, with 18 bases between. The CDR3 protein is CASSQRNTVGNEQFF. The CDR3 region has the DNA TGTGCCAGCAGCCAAAGGAATACAGTCGGAAATGAGCAGTTCTTC.

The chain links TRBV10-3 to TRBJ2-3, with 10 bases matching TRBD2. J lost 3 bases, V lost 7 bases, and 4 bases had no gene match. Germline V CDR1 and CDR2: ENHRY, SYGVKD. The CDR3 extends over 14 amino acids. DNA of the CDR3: TGTGCCATCAAGCCTAGCGGGGGAACAGATACGCAGTATTTT. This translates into CAIKPSGGTDTQYF.

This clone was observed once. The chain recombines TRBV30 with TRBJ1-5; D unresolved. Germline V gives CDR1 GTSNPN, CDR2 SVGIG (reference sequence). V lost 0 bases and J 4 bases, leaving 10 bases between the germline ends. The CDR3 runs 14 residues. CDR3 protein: CAWSVGYTNQPQHF. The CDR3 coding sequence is TGTGCCTGGAGTGTTGGGTATACAAATCAGCCCCAGCATTTT.

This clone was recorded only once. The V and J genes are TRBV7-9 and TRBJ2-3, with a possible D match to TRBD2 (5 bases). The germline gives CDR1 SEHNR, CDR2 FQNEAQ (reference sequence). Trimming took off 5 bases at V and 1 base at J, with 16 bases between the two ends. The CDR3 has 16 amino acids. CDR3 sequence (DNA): TGTGCCAGCAGCCCCCGGGAAGACCCCGGCACAGATACGCAGTATTTT. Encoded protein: CASSPREDPGTDTQYF.

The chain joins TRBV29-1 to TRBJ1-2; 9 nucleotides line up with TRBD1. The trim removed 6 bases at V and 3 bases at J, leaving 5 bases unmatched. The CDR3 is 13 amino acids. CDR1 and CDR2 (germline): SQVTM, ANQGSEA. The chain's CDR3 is CSVFTGGDYGYTF. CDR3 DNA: TGCAGCGTCTTTACAGGGGGCGACTATGGCTACACCTTC.

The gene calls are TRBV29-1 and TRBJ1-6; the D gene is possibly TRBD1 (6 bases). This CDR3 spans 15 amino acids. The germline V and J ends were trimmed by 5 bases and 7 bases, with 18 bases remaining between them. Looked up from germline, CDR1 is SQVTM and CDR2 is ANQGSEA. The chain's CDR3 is CSVNSGVDRNSPLHF. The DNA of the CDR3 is TGCAGCGTTAATTCAGGGGTCGATAGGAATTCACCCCTCCACTTT.

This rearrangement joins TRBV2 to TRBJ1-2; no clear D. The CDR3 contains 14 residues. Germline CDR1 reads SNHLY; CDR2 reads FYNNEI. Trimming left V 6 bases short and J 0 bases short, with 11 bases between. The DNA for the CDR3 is TGTGCCAGCAGACCCGGTCTGTCTAACTATGGCTACACCTTC. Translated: CASRPGLSNYGYTF. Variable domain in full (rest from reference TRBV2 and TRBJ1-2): EPEVTQTPSHQVTQMGQEVILRCVPISNHLYFYWYRQILGQKVEFLVSFYNNEISEKSEIFDDQFSVERPDGSNFTLKIRSTKLEDSAMYFCASRPGLSNYGYTFGSGTRLTVV.

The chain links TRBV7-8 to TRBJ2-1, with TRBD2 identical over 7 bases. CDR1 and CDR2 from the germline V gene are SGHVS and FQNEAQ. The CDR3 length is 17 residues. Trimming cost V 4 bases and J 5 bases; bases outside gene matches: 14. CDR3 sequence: CASSSQARRGRDNEQFF. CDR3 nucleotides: TGTGCCAGCAGCTCCCAAGCTCGGCGGGGGAGGGACAATGAGCAGTTCTTC.

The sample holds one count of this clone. CDR3 sequence reads: CASSRSGTGGYEQYF. The CDR3 DNA reads as TGTGCCAGCAGCCGCTCCGGGACAGGGGGGTACGAGCAGTACTTC. The rearrangement links TRBV7-6 to TRBJ2-7; 11 nucleotides align to TRBD1. V lost 5 bases, J lost 4 bases, and 7 bases stayed unmatched. This CDR3 contains 15 residues. CDR1 and CDR2 from the germline V gene are SGHVS and FNYEAQ. Using reference TRBV7-6 and TRBJ2-7 for the parts outside the CDR3, the full variable domain is GAGVSQSPRYKVTKRGQDVALRCDPISGHVSLYWYRQALGQGPEFLTYFNYEAQQDKSGLPNDRFSAERPEGSISTLTIQRTEQRDSAMYRCASSRSGTGGYEQYFGPGTRLTVT.

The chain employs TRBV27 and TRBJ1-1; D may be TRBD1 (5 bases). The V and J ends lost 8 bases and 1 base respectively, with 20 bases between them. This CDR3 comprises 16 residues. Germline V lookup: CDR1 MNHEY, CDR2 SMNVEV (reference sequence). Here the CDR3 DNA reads TGTGCCAGCGGGTCAAGACAGACTCCTCCGAACACTGAAGCTTTCTTT. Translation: CASGSRQTPPNTEAFF.